A single T cell receptor beta chain is shown here with its context. Its antigen is unknown. Per-nucleotide qualities are absent, and no much larger clonotype sits a single base away. Pancreas tissue with chronic pancreatitis was obtained from patients having total pancreatectomy with islet autotransplantation (TPIAT). Included chronic pancreatitis patients had no known history of diabetes. Genomic DNA was extracted directly from bulk pancreas tissue, without T cell sorting, for TCRbeta sequencing. Pancreas tissues were collected consecutively from patients and organ donors at two US centers. This sample was taken from a study of immune characteristics of hereditary and idiopathic chronic pancreatitis. Regarding the study in general: The study examined local immune cells and TCRbeta repertoires in the pancreas in hereditary and idiopathic chronic pancreatitis, using control pancreases from organ donors for comparison. The gDNA-based approach was chosen because it involved minimal in vitro experimental manipulation of pancreas-infiltrating T cells. TCRbeta sequencing included about five control pancreases, about seven pancreases with hereditary chronic pancreatitis and about 6 pancreases with idiopathic chronic pancreatitis.

Library creation used the immunoSEQ multiplex PCR assay. The TCRbeta CDR3 region and neighboring sequences were amplified from pancreatic genomic DNA and then sequenced. As for how the authors treated the data: Productive clonality and productive rearrangement counts were measured along with repertoire diversity, which was expressed as a mean normalized Shannon-Wiener index. The nonparametric Mann-Whitney U test was used to compare repertoire metrics between controls and chronic pancreatitis. A clonotype counted as shared when its CDR3beta sequence had identical amino acid composition and length across subjects. TCRdb retrieved this table from immuneACCESS and kept in-frame rearrangements only. Not all clones are present; in checked studies, unresolved V genes account for under half, and no reason is known for the remainder. V, J and clone size reflect that table, while D and trimming were determined from the DNA. The sample yields about 6,000 clones; about 70% were counted once. The ten top clones hold 7.3% of the sample.

Overall study outcomes, separate from this receptor: Because patient tissue could be obtained only at the time of TPIAT, differences in disease duration may have affected the immune findings. Compared with controls, both chronic pancreatitis groups had significantly higher TCRbeta repertoire diversity and lower clonality. The study did not include chronic pancreatitis caused by alcohol use. Numbers of productive TCR rearrangements correlated positively with disease severity scores among some 12 chronic pancreatitis patients.

The sample was pancreas tissue with hereditary chronic pancreatitis. This TCR derives from a human donor with chronic pancreatitis.

The DNA is as follows: TGTGCCAGCAGCCCGGGACAATACAATGAGCAGTTCTTC. This sequence encodes CASSPGQYNEQFF. Recombination linked TRBV5-6 to TRBJ2-1; TRBD1 is a possible D gene, resting on 6 matching bases. V and J lose 4 bases and 4 bases, and a span of 9 bases separates them. Taken from cysteine to phenylalanine, the CDR3 has 13 residues. Only the CDR3 DNA stays, 39 bases, in frame from base 1. Looking up the germline V gene yields CDR1 SGHDT and CDR2 YYEEEE.